This T cell receptor (beta chain) was retrieved from a study of cytomegalovirus exposure and HLA in healthy donors. Study-level results: A prior analysis recorded that most TCR beta V segments were productive about 87% or about 30% of the time.

The V end was cut by 0 bases, the J end by 2 bases, with 8 bases between. The CDR3 contains 14 residues. Germline lookup yields CDR1 KGHSH and CDR2 LQKENI. Worth noting for this clone: Its antigen remains unidentified.

It was with 60 Vbeta and 13 Jbeta primers that the PCR ran. The repertoire was sequenced with immunoSEQ multiplex PCR; TCRdb's copy has only in-frame clones and lacks some. This sample carries about 140,000 clones, around 75% of them seen once, and the ten largest clones take approximately 3%. This TCR derives from a female donor in good health and CMV-seronegative. V and J are TRBV18 and TRBJ2-7; tentative D call: TRBD1 (5 bases). Specimen: PBMCs. CDR3 protein: CASSPPSGPYEQYF. The CDR3 DNA reads as TGTGCCAGCTCACCACCGTCAGGGCCCTACGAGCAGTACTTC. Using reference TRBV18 and TRBJ2-7 for the parts outside the CDR3, the full variable domain is NAGVMQNPRHLVRRRGQEARLRCSPMKGHSHVYWYRQLPEEGLKFMVYLQKENIIDESGMPKERFSAEFPKEGPSILRIQQVVRGDSAAYFCASSPPSGPYEQYFGPGTRLTVT.